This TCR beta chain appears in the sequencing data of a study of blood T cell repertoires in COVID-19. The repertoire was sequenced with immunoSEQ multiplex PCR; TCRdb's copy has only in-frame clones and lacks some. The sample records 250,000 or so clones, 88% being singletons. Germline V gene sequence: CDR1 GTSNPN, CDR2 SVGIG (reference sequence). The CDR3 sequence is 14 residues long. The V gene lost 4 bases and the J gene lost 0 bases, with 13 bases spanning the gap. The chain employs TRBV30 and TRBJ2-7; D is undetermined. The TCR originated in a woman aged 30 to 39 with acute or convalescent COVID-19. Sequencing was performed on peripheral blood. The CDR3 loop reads CAWNSIRVSYEQYF. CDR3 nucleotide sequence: TGTGCCTGGAATTCCATTCGCGTCTCCTACGAGCAGTACTTC. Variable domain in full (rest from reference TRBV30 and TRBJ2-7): SQTIHQWPATLVQPVGSPLSLECTVEGTSNPNLYWYRQAAGRGLQLLFYSVGIGQISSEVPQNLSASRPQDRQFILSSKKLLLSDSGFYLCAWNSIRVSYEQYFGPGTRLTVT.